A selection of T cell receptor beta chains follows, all from one sample in a study of shared clonotypes between healthy human individuals. Here immunoSEQ multiplex PCR was the method, and the copy in TCRdb shows in-frame clones only, minus some. The table includes 450,000 to 500,000 clones, about 85% detected once. The source material was PBMCs. The origin of the receptors is a woman in her forties in good health. Some clones in this sample may be carry-over from other donors' samples. Each CDR3 is given without its conserved first and last residue.

V gene	J gene	CDR3 length	CDR3 protein
TRBV19	TRBJ2-7	11	ASSIAREREQY
TRBV7-6	TRBJ1-1	12	ASSLDVGNTEAF
TRBV5-1	TRBJ2-7	13	ASSLQLGAIYEQY
TRBV5-8	TRBJ2-3	13	ASSLGLAFSDTQY
TRBV11-2	TRBJ2-5	15	ASSSSTLAGGQETQY
TRBV11-2	TRBJ1-2	13	ASSLRGGGNYGYT
TRBV28	TRBJ2-2	14	ASSLFLTQSKGELF
TRBV25-1	TRBJ2-1	9	ASSVYNEQF
TRBV11-2	TRBJ2-2	16	ASSLIPAAGSNTGELF
TRBV18	TRBJ2-1	11	ASVETLGNEQF
TRBV28	TRBJ1-3	13	ASSLMRVTGNTIY
TRBV4-2	TRBJ2-2	16	ASSQIAGGPTGAGELF
TRBV30	TRBJ1-3	12	AWARVGSGNTIY
TRBV30	TRBJ2-7	11	AWSGADGLGQY